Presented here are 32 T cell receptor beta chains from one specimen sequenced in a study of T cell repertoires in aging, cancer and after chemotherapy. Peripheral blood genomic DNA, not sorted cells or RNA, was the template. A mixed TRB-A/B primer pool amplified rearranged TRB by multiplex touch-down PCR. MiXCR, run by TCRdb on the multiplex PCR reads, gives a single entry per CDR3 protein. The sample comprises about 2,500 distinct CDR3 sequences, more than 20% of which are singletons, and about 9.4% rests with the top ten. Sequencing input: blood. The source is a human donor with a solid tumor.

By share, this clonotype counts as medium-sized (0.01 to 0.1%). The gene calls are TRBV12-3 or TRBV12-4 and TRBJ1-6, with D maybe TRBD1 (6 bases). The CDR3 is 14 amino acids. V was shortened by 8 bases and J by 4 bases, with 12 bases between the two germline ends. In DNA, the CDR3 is TGTGCCAGCGGAAGGGGGGAATATAATTCACCCCTCCACTTT. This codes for CASGRGEYNSPLHF.

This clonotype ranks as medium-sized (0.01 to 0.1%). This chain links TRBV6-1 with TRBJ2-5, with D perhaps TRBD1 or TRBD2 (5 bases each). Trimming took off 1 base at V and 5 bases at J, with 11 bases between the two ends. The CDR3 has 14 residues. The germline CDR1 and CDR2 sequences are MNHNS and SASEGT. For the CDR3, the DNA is TGTGCCAGCAGTGAAGGGGCAGGGACGGAGACCCAGTACTTC. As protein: CASSEGAGTETQYF.

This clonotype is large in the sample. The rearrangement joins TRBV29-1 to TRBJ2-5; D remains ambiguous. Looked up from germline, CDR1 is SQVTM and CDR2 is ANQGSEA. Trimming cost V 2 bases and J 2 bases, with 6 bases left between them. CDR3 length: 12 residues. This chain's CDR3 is CSVETAQETQYF. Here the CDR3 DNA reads TGCAGCGTTGAAACAGCACAAGAGACCCAGTACTTC. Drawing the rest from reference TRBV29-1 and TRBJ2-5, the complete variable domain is SAVISQKPSRDICQRGTSLTIQCQVDSQVTMMFWYRQQPGQSLTLIATANQGSEATYESGFVIDKFPISRPNLTFSTLTVSNMSPEDSSIYLCSVETAQETQYFGPGTRLLVL.

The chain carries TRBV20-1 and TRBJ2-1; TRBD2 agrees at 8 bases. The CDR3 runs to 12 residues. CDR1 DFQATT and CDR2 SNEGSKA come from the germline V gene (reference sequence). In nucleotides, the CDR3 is TGCAGAACAGCAGCGGGGGACAATGAGCAGTTCTTC. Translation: CRTAAGDNEQFF.

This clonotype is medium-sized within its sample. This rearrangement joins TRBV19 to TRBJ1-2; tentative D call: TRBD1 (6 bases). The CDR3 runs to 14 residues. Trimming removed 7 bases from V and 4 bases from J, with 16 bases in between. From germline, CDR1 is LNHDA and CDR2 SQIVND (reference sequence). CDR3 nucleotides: TGTGCCAGTACACCCACAGGGTATCTCTATGGCTACACCTTC. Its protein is CASTPTGYLYGYTF.

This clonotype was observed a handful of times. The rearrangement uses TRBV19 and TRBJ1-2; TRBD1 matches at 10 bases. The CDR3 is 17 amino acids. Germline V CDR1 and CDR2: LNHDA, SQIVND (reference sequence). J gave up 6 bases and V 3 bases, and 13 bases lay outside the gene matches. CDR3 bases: TGTGCCAGTAGTATTCCTAGACAGGGGGCTATGTTGGATGGCTACACCTTC. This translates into CASSIPRQGAMLDGYTF. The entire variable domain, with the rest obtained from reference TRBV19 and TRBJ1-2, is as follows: DGGITQSPKYLFRKEGQNVTLSCEQNLNHDAMYWYRQDPGQGLRLIYYSQIVNDFQKGDIAEGYSVSREKKESFPLTVTSAQKNPTAFYLCASSIPRQGAMLDGYTFGSGTRLTVV.

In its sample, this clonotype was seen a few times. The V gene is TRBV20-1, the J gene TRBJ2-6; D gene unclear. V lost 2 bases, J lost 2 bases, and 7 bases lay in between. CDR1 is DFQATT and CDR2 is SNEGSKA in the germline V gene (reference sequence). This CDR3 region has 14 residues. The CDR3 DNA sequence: TGCAGTGCTAGAAAGGAAACTGGGGCCAACGTCCTGACTTTC. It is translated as CSARKETGANVLTF.

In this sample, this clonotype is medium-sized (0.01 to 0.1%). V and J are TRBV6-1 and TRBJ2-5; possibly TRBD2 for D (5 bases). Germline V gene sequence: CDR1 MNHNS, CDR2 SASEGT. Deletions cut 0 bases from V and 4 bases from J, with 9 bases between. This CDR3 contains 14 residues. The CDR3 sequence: CASSEARVSETQYF. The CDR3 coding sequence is TGTGCCAGCAGTGAAGCGCGGGTATCAGAGACCCAGTACTTC.

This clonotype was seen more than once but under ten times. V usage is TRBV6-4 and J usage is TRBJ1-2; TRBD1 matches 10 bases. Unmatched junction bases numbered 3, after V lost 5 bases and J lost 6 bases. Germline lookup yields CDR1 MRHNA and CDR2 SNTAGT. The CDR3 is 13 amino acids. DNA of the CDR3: TGTGCCAGCAGTCCCGGGACAGGGGATGGCTACACCTTC. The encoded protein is CASSPGTGDGYTF.

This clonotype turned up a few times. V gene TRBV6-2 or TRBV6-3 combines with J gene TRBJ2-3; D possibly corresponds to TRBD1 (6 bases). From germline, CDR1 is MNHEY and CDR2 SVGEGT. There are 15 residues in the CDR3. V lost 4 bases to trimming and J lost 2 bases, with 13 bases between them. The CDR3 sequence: CASSSQGTTTDTQYF. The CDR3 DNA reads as TGTGCCAGCAGTTCACAGGGTACCACCACAGATACGCAGTATTTT.

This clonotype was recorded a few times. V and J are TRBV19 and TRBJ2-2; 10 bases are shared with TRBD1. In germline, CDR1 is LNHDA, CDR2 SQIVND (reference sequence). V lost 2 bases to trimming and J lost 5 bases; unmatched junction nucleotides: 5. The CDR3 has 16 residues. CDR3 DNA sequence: TGTGCCAGTAGTATACCCCCGGGACAGGGGACCGGGGAGCTGTTTTTT. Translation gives CASSIPPGQGTGELFF.

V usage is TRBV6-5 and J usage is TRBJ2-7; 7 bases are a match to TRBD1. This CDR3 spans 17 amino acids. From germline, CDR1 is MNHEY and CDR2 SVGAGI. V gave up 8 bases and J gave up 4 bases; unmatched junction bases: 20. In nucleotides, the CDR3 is TGTGCCAGCGGTTTAGGGAGTCCGAGACAGGGTCGGTACGAGCAGTACTTC. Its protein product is CASGLGSPRQGRYEQYF.

The CDR3 spells CASSLQLAGTGELFF. DNA for the CDR3: TGCGCCAGCAGCTTGCAACTAGCGGGTACCGGGGAGCTGTTTTTT. The rearrangement joins TRBV5-1 to TRBJ2-2; TRBD2 aligns across 9 bases. The CDR3 sequence is 15 residues long. The V gene end was trimmed by 1 base and the J gene end by 5 bases; junction bases not matched to a gene: 3. The V gene's germline CDR1 is SGHRS and CDR2 YFSETQ.

CDR3 residues: CASSYTGQGANQPQHF. The DNA of the CDR3 is TGTGCCAGCAGTTACACAGGACAGGGGGCCAATCAGCCCCAGCATTTT. The chain couples TRBV6-6 to TRBJ1-5, with 11 bases identical to TRBD1. V was pared by 2 bases and J by 3 bases, with 3 bases of the junction left unmatched. The CDR3 contains 16 residues. Germline V lookup: CDR1 MNHNY, CDR2 SVGAGI (reference sequence).

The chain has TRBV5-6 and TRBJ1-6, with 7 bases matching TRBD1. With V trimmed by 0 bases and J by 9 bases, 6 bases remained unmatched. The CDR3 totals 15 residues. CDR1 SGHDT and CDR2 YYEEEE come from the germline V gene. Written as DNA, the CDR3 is TGTGCCAGCAGCTTGGATGCAGGGGGGAGTTCACCCCTCCACTTT. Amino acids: CASSLDAGGSSPLHF. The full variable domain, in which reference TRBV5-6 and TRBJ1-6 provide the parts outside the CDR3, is DAGVTQSPTHLIKTRGQQVTLRCSPKSGHDTVSWYQQALGQGPQFIFQYYEEEERQRGNFPDRFSGHQFPNYSSELNVNALLLGDSALYLCASSLDAGGSSPLHFGNGTRLTVT.

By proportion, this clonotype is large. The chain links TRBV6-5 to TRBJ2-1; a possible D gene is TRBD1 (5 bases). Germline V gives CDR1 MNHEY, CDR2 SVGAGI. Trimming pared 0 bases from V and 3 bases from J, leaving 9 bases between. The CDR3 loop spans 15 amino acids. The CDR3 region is CASSYSGRVYNEQFF. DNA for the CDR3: TGTGCCAGCAGTTACTCCGGCAGGGTCTACAATGAGCAGTTCTTC.

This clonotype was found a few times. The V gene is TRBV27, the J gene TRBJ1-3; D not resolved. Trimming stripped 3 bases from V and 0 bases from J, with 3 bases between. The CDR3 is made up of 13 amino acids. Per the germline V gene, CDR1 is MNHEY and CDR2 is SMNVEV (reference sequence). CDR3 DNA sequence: TGTGCCAGCAGTTTCGTCTCTGGAAACACCATATATTTT. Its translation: CASSFVSGNTIYF.

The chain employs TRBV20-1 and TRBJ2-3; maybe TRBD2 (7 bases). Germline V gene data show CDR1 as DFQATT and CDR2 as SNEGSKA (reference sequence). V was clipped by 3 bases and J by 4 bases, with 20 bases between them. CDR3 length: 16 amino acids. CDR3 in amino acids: CSARALGGGPPDTQYF. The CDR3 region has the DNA TGCAGTGCTAGGGCCCTCGGCGGGGGCCCTCCAGATACGCAGTATTTT.

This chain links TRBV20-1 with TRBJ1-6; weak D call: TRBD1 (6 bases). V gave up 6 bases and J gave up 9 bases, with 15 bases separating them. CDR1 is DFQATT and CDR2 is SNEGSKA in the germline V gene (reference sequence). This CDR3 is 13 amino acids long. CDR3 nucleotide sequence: TGCAGTGCCCCACAGGGAGTCGGTTCACCCCTCCACTTT. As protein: CSAPQGVGSPLHF.

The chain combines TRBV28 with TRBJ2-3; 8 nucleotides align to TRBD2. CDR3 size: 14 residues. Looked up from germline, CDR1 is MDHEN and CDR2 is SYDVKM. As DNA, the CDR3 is TGTGGTACCAGCGGGGGCGACCTCACAGATACGCAGTATTTT. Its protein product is CGTSGGDLTDTQYF.

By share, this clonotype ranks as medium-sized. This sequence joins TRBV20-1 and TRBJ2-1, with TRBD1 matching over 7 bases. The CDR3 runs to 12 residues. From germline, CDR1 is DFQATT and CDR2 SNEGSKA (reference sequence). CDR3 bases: TGCAAGGGGGTGGCAGGGGGCAATGAGCAGTTCTTC. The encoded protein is CKGVAGGNEQFF.

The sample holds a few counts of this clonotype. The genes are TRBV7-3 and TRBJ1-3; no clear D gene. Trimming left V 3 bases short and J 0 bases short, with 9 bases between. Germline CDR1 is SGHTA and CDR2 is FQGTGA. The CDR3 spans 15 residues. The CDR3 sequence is CASSLGASSGNTIYF. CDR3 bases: TGTGCCAGCAGCTTGGGTGCGAGCTCTGGAAACACCATATATTTT.

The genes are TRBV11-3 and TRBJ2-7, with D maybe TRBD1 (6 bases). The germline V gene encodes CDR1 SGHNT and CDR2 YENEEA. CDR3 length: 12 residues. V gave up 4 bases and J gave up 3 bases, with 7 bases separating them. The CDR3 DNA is TGTGCCAGCAGCTCACAGGGCTACGAGCAGTACTTC. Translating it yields CASSSQGYEQYF.

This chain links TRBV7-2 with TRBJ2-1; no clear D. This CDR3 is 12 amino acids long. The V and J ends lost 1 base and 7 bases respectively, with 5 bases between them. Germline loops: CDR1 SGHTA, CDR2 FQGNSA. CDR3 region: CASSLDMNEQFF. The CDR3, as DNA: TGTGCCAGCAGCTTAGATATGAATGAGCAGTTCTTC.

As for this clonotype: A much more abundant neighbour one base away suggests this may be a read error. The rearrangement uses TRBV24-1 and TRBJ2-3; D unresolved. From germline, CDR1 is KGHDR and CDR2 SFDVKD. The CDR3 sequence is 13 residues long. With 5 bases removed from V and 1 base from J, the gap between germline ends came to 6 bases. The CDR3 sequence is CATSAVGTDTQYF. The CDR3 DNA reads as TGTGCCACCAGTGCTGTGGGCACAGATACGCAGTATTTT.

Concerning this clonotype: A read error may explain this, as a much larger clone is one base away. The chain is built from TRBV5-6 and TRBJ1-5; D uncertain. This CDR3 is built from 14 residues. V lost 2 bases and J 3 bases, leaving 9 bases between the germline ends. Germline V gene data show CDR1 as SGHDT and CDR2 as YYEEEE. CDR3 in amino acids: CASSFYGTNQPQHF. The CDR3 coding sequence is TGTGCCAGCAGCTTTTATGGTACCAATCAGCCCCAGCATTTT.

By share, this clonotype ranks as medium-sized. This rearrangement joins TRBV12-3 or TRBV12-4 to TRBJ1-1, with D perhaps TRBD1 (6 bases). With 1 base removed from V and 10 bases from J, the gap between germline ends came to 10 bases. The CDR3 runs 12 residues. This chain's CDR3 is CASSLVRGLAFF. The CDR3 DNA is TGTGCCAGCAGTTTAGTAAGGGGGTTAGCTTTCTTT.

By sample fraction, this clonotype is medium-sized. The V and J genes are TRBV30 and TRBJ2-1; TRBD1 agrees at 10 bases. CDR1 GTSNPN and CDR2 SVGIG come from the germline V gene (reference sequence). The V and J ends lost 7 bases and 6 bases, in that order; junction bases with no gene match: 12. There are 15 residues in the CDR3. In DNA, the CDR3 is TGTGCCTCTAGGAGGGGCCGGACAGGGGGCAATGAGCAGTTCTTC. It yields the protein CASRRGRTGGNEQFF.

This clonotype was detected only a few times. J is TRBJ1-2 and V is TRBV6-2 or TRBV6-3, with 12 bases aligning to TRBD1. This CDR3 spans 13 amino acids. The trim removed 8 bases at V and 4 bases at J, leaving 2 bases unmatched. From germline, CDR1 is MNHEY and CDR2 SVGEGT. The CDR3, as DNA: TGTGCCAGCGGGACAGGGGGCCGCTATGGCTACACCTTC. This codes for CASGTGGRYGYTF.

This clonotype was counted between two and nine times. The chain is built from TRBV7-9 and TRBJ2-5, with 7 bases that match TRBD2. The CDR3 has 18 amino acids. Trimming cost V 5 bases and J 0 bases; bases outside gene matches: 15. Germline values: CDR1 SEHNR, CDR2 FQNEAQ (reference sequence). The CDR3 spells CASSPPRGGGLYQETQYF. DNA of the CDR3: TGTGCCAGCAGCCCTCCCCGAGGCGGGGGACTGTACCAAGAGACCCAGTACTTC.

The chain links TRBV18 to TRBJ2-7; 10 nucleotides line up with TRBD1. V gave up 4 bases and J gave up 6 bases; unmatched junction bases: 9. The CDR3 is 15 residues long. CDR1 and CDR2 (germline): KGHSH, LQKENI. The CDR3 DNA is TGTGCCAGCTCACAAGCCGGGACAGGGGAGTTCGAGCAGTACTTC. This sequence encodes CASSQAGTGEFEQYF.

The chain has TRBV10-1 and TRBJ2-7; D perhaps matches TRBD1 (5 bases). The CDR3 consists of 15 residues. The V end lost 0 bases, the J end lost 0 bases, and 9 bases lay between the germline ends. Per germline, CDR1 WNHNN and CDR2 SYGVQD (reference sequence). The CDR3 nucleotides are TGCGCCAGCAGTGAGTCAAAGGGGCACTCCTACGAGCAGTACTTC. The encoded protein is CASSESKGHSYEQYF.